A selection of T cell receptor beta chains follows, all from one sample in a study of shared clonotypes between healthy human individuals. TCRdb's table, derived via immunoSEQ multiplex PCR, lists solely in-frame clones and lacks some. There are roughly 2,000,000 clones in the sample; 80% to 95% occur only once, and more than 1.5% lies in the top ten. The source material was naive CD8+ T cells from PBMCs. The receptors derive from a man between 18 and 29 years old in good health. Some clones in this sample may be carry-over from other donors' samples. CDR3s include the opening cysteine and the closing phenylalanine or tryptophan. The D gene is left open where the match is weak. Only part of the rows carry a size: once, few, many, or a class if the clone is expanded.

v_call	d_call	clone_size	j_call	cdr3_aa	cdr3_nt
TRBV7-9	-	few	TRBJ1-1	CASSSVNTEAFF	TGTGCCAGCAGCTCTGTGAACACTGAAGCTTTCTTT
TRBV5-4	-	-	TRBJ2-5	CASSLVGGLQETQYF	TGTGCCAGCAGCTTGGTTGGGGGGCTCCAAGAGACCCAGTACTTC
TRBV28	-	-	TRBJ1-2	CASSPPEHRLYGYTF	TGTGCCAGCAGTCCACCCGAACATCGGCTTTATGGCTACACCTTC
TRBV29-1	-	once	TRBJ2-2	CSVEDLPGELFF	TGCAGCGTTGAAGATCTACCCGGGGAGCTGTTTTTT
TRBV9	-	-	TRBJ1-2	CASSVGAGDRYGYTF	TGTGCCAGCAGCGTAGGGGCAGGGGATCGGTATGGCTACACCTTC
TRBV11-2	TRBD2	-	TRBJ2-3	CASSLDLLAGGPHTQYF	TGTGCCAGCAGCTTAGATCTTCTAGCGGGAGGGCCACATACGCAGTATTTT
TRBV19	TRBD1	-	TRBJ2-6	CASMVDRGEPGANVLTF	TGTGCCAGTATGGTGGACAGGGGGGAACCTGGGGCCAACGTCCTGACTTTC
TRBV28	TRBD1	-	TRBJ1-2	CASRRMNRGESFGYTF	TGTGCCAGCAGGCGCATGAACAGGGGAGAATCGTTCGGCTACACCTTC
TRBV5-1	TRBD2	-	TRBJ2-1	CASTPTSGEQFF	TGCGCCAGCACCCCGACTAGCGGGGAGCAGTTCTTC
TRBV5-1	-	-	TRBJ2-7	CASSLFRDGNYEQYF	TGCGCCAGCAGCTTATTCCGGGACGGCAACTACGAGCAGTACTTC
TRBV19	-	once	TRBJ1-2	CASSTGQGYGYTF	TGTGCCAGTAGTACGGGGCAGGGCTATGGCTACACCTTC
TRBV5-1	TRBD1	-	TRBJ1-4	CASSLGTDNEKLFF	TGCGCCAGCAGCCTCGGGACAGACAATGAAAAACTGTTTTTT
TRBV7-9	-	-	TRBJ1-1	CASSLFGWQDTEAFF	TGTGCCAGCAGCTTATTCGGATGGCAGGACACTGAAGCTTTCTTT
TRBV5-1	-	-	TRBJ1-1	CASSLDPPLEAFF	TGCGCCAGCAGCTTAGACCCCCCCCTTGAAGCTTTCTTT
TRBV4-1	-	-	TRBJ2-2	CASSPSRRNTGELFF	TGCGCCAGCAGCCCATCAAGGCGGAACACCGGGGAGCTGTTTTTT
TRBV2	TRBD1	few	TRBJ2-1	CARAGTGNLNEQFF	TGTGCCAGGGCCGGGACAGGGAACCTCAATGAGCAGTTCTTC
TRBV7-9	TRBD1	-	TRBJ1-4	CASSFLGQGGEKLFF	TGTGCCAGCAGCTTCCTAGGACAGGGAGGTGAAAAACTGTTTTTT
TRBV16	-	few	TRBJ1-3	CASSQWGSGNTIYF	TGTGCCAGCAGCCAATGGGGGTCTGGAAACACCATATATTTT
TRBV7-2	TRBD1	once	TRBJ2-1	CASSFGQGTHNEQFF	TGTGCCAGCAGCTTCGGACAGGGCACCCACAATGAGCAGTTCTTC
TRBV19	-	-	TRBJ2-3	CASRAAGTSGDTQYF	TGTGCCAGTAGGGCCGCTGGGACTTCCGGAGATACGCAGTATTTT
TRBV15	-	-	TRBJ2-7	CATSRGTGLTNYEQYF	TGTGCCACCAGCAGAGGCACGGGACTTACCAACTACGAGCAGTACTTC
TRBV7-9	TRBD1	-	TRBJ2-1	CASSLRDRGFDEQFF	TGTGCCAGCAGCCTCCGGGACAGGGGGTTCGATGAGCAGTTCTTC
TRBV7-9	TRBD2	-	TRBJ2-1	CASSLLAGVVYNEQFF	TGTGCCAGCAGCTTGTTAGCGGGAGTTGTCTACAATGAGCAGTTCTTC
TRBV6-5	TRBD2	-	TRBJ2-7	CASRPRTSGYYEQYF	TGTGCCAGCAGACCAAGGACTAGCGGATACTACGAGCAGTACTTC
TRBV27	-	-	TRBJ2-7	CASSWGDEQYF	TGTGCCAGCAGTTGGGGTGACGAGCAGTACTTC
TRBV2	-	-	TRBJ2-3	CASSEGTLSTDTQYF	TGTGCCAGCAGCGAGGGGACTTTGAGCACAGATACGCAGTATTTT
TRBV27	TRBD1	-	TRBJ1-3	CASRDRGGSGNTIYF	TGTGCCAGCAGGGACAGGGGGGGCTCTGGAAACACCATATATTTT
TRBV19	-	-	TRBJ1-1	CASSRGGGTEAFF	TGTGCCAGTAGTAGAGGGGGTGGCACTGAAGCTTTCTTT
TRBV28	TRBD2	-	TRBJ2-7	CASSFGRTSGSYEQYF	TGTGCCAGCAGTTTTGGCAGGACTAGCGGGTCTTACGAGCAGTACTTC
TRBV19	TRBD2	-	TRBJ2-7	CASSNHREGYEQYF	TGTGCCAGTAGTAATCACCGGGAGGGCTACGAGCAGTACTTC
TRBV7-9	-	-	TRBJ2-1	CASSAGLGGGYNEQFF	TGTGCCAGCAGCGCTGGACTAGGGGGCGGCTACAATGAGCAGTTCTTC
TRBV5-1	-	-	TRBJ2-1	CASSSYYNEQFF	TGCGCCAGCAGTTCGTATTACAATGAGCAGTTCTTC
TRBV9	-	-	TRBJ1-1	CASSLGGDTEAFF	TGTGCCAGCAGCCTAGGGGGAGACACTGAAGCTTTCTTT
TRBV4-1	-	-	TRBJ2-1	CASSAWNEQFF	TGCGCCAGCAGCGCATGGAATGAGCAGTTCTTC
TRBV4-2	-	-	TRBJ2-1	CASSQKGGEQFF	TGTGCCAGCAGCCAAAAGGGAGGTGAGCAGTTCTTC
TRBV29-1	-	-	TRBJ1-2	CSVGESLWGYTF	TGCAGCGTTGGTGAGAGCCTTTGGGGCTACACCTTC
TRBV27	-	-	TRBJ2-5	CASSLRGGQETQYF	TGTGCCAGCAGTTTACGAGGCGGCCAAGAGACCCAGTACTTC
TRBV7-6	-	-	TRBJ1-4	CASSLFIASKIQGATNEKLFF	TGTGCCAGCAGCTTATTCATCGCATCTAAAATTCAGGGAGCAACTAATGAAAAACTGTTTTTT
TRBV11-2	-	-	TRBJ1-1	CASSFRPNTEAFF	TGTGCCAGCAGCTTCAGGCCGAACACTGAAGCTTTCTTT
TRBV27	TRBD2	-	TRBJ2-3	CASSPGRLQREVDTQYF	TGTGCCAGCAGTCCTGGCCGGCTACAGCGGGAGGTGGATACGCAGTATTTT
TRBV9	-	-	TRBJ1-4	CASAGAGSANEKLFF	TGTGCCAGCGCAGGGGCGGGATCTGCTAATGAAAAACTGTTTTTT
TRBV7-9	-	-	TRBJ2-2	CASSPARYTGELFF	TGTGCCAGCAGCCCCGCGAGATACACCGGGGAGCTGTTTTTT